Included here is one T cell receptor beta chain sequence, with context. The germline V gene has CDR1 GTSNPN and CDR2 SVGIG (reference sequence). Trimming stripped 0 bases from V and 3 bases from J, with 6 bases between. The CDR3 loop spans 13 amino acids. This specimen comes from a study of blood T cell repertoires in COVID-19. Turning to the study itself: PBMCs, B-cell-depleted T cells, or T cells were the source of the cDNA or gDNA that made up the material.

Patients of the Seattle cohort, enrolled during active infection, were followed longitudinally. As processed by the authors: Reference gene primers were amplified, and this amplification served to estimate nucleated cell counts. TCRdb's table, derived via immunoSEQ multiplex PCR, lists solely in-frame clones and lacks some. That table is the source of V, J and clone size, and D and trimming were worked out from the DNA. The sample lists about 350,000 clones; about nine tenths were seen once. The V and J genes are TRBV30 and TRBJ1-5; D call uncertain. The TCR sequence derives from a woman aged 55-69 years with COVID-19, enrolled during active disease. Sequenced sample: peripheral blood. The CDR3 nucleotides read TGTGCCTGGAGTGTAAAAGCCAATCAGCCCCAGCATTTT. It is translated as CAWSVKANQPQHF.